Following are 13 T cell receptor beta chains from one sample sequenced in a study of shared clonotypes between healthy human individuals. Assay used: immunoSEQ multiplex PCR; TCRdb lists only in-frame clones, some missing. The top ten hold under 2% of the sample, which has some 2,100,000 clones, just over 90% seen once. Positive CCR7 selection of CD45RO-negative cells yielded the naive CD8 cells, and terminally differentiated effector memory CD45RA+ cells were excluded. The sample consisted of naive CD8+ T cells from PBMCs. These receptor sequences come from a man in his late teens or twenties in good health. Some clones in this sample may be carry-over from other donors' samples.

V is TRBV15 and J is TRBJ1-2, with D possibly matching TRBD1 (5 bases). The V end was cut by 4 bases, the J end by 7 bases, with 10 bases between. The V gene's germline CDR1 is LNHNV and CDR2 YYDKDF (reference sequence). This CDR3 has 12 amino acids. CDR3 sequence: CATSTGTTGYTF. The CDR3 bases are TGTGCCACCAGCACAGGGACGACTGGCTACACCTTC.

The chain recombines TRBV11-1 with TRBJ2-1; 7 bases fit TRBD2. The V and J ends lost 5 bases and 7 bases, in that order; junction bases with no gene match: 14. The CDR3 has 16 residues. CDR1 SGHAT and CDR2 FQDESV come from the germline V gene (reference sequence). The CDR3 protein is CASSEGLAVPANEQFF. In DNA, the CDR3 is TGTGCCAGCAGCGAGGGGCTAGCGGTCCCTGCAAATGAGCAGTTCTTC.

DNA for the CDR3: TGTGCCAGCAGCTTGTCGGACGGGACCTACGAGCAGTACTTC. It is translated as CASSLSDGTYEQYF. The chain employs TRBV9 and TRBJ2-7; D perhaps matches TRBD2 (5 bases). Trimming removed 4 bases from V and 2 bases from J, with 13 bases in between. Germline CDR1 and CDR2: SGDLS and YYNGEE. This CDR3 contains 14 residues.

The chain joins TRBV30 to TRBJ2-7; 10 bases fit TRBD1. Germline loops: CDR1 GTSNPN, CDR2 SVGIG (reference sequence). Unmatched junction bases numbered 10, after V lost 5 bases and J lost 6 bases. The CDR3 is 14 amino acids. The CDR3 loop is CAWGTGTGVSEQYF. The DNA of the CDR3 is TGTGCCTGGGGAACCGGGACAGGGGTATCCGAGCAGTACTTC.

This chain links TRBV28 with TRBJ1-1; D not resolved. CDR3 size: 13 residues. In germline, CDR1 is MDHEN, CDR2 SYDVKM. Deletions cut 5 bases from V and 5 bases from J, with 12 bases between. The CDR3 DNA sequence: TGTGCCAGCAGTCCAGGCGTTTGGACTGAAGCTTTCTTT. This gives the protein CASSPGVWTEAFF. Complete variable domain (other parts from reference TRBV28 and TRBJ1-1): DVKVTQSSRYLVKRTGEKVFLECVQDMDHENMFWYRQDPGLGLRLIYFSYDVKMKEKGDIPEGYSVSREKKERFSLILESASTNQTSMYLCASSPGVWTEAFFGQGTRLTVV.

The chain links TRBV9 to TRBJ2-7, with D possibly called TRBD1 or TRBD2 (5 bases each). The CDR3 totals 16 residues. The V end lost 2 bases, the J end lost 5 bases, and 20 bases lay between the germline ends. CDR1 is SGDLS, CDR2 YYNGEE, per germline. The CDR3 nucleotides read TGTGCCAGCAGCGTCGCAGCCGGGACGGCCTTCGACGAGCAGTACTTC. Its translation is CASSVAAGTAFDEQYF. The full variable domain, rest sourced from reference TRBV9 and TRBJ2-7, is DSGVTQTPKHLITATGQRVTLRCSPRSGDLSVYWYQQSLDQGLQFLIQYYNGEERAKGNILERFSAQQFPDLHSELNLSSLELGDSALYFCASSVAAGTAFDEQYFGPGTRLTVT.

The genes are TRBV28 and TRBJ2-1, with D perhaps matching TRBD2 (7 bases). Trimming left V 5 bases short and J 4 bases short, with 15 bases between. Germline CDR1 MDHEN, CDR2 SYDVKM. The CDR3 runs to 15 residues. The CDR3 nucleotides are TGTGCCAGCAGTGCCAGGGGAGGGTATTACAATGAGCAGTTCTTC. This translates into CASSARGGYYNEQFF.

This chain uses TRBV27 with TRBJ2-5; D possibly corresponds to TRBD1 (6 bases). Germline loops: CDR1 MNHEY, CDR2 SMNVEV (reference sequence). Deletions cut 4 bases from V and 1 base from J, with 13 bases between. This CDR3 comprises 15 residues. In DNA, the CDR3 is TGTGCCAGCAGTTACCGGACAGCCGGCCAAGAGACCCAGTACTTC. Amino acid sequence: CASSYRTAGQETQYF.

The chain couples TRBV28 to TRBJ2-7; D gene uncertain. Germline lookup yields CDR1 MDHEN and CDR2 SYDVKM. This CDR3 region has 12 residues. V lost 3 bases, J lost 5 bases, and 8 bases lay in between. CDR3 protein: CASSFFSNEQYF. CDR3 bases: TGTGCCAGCAGTTTTTTTTCCAACGAGCAGTACTTC.

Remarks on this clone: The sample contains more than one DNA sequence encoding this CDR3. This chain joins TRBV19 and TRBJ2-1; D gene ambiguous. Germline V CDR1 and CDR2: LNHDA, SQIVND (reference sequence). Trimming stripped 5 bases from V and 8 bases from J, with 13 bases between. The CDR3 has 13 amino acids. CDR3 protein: CASSHRGRDEQFF. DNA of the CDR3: TGTGCCAGTAGTCACCGAGGAAGAGATGAGCAGTTCTTC.

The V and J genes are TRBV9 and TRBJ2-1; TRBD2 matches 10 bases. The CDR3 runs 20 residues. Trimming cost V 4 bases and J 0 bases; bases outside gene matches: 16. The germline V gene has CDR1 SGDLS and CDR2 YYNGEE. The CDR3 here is CASSSRTGTSATSSYNEQFF. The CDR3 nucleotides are TGTGCCAGCAGCTCCCGAACCGGGACTAGCGCGACGAGCTCCTACAATGAGCAGTTCTTC.

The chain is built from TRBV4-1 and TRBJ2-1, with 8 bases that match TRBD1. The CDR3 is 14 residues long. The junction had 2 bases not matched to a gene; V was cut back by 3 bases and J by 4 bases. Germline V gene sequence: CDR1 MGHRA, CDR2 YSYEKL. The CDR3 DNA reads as TGCGCCAGCAGCCAGAGGGACAGGTACAATGAGCAGTTCTTC. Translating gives CASSQRDRYNEQFF.

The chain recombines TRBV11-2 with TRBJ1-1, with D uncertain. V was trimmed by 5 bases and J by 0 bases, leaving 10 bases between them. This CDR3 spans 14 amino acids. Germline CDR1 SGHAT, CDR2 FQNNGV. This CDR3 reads CASSPRILNTEAFF. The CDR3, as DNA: TGTGCCAGCAGCCCGCGGATACTGAACACTGAAGCTTTCTTT.